This T cell receptor beta chain is from a study of vaccination and CD4 T cells after COVID-19. Study information: Six males and four females constituted the convalescent cohort, two of whom were Hispanic. Control cultures received a CEFX pool, an HIV-1 Nef pool, or no peptide.

Treatment noted: roughly nine-day PBMC culture with coronavirus spike peptide pools or control peptides (ViraFEST assay). The cultures had half their medium swapped for fresh IL-2 medium on days 3 and 7. On this clonotype: Its matching antigen is unknown.

With the Oncomine TCR Beta short-read assay, DNA from cultured CD4+ T cells was sequenced. TCRdb analysed the PCR reads with MiXCR anew, one entry per CDR3 protein. Of roughly 15,000 distinct CDR3 sequences listed, approximately 61% are singletons. General observations from the study: Median numbers of SARS-CoV-2-reactive clonotypes increased from approximately 21 to 40 (not a significant change).

Germline CDR1 reads SGHNT; CDR2 reads YENEEA. This CDR3 has 15 residues. Trimming took off 3 bases at V and 0 bases at J, with 8 bases between the two ends. This sequence was found in a human donor who had recovered from COVID-19. The chain carries TRBV11-3 and TRBJ2-2; D might be TRBD1 or TRBD2, each matching 5 bases. Specimen: CD4+ T cells from blood, cultured in vitro. In DNA form, the CDR3 reads TGTGCCAGCAGCTTTAGGGGACCGAACACCGGGGAGCTGTTTTTT. Translation: CASSFRGPNTGELFF.